The rows below give T cell receptor beta chains drawn from one sample of a study of cytomegalovirus exposure and HLA in healthy donors. Sequencing used immunoSEQ multiplex PCR; TCRdb keeps in-frame clones, though not all of them. The sample holds 150,000 or so clones, about 65% seen once. Material: PBMCs. These receptors were taken from a girl aged 5-17 years in good health and CMV-seronegative. The CDR3 runs from the conserved cysteine through the conserved F or W. The order of the fields is J gene, V gene, D gene, clone size, CDR3 protein, CDR3 DNA. D genes are given only for firm matches. Some rows mark clone size as missing; the rest say once, few, many or name a class of expanded clone.

TRBJ2-7 TRBV30 NA few CAWGVGIYEQYF TGTGCCTGGGGAGTTGGTATCTACGAGCAGTACTTC
TRBJ2-2 TRBV2 NA NA CASSGRGGPTGELFF TGTGCCAGCAGTGGGAGAGGGGGACCAACCGGGGAGCTGTTTTTT
TRBJ2-3 TRBV5-1 NA NA CASSFSGTRRVTDTQYF TGCGCCAGCAGCTTTTCCGGGACTCGGCGGGTCACAGATACGCAGTATTTT
TRBJ2-5 TRBV5-6 NA NA CASSLPGDILETQYF TGTGCCAGCAGCTTACCGGGGGATATCTTAGAGACCCAGTACTTC
TRBJ1-1 TRBV11-2 NA NA CASSLDWPAGFTEAFF TGTGCCAGCAGCTTAGACTGGCCGGCCGGGTTCACTGAAGCTTTCTTT
TRBJ1-4 TRBV7-9 NA NA CASSTMGGRDEKLFF TGTGCCAGCAGCACTATGGGAGGGCGGGATGAAAAACTGTTTTTT
TRBJ2-1 TRBV7-3 TRBD2 NA CASSLDQRENNEQFF TGTGCCAGCAGCTTAGACCAGCGGGAAAATAATGAGCAGTTCTTC
TRBJ1-6 TRBV27 TRBD1 NA CASSPDRLYNSPLHF TGTGCCAGCAGTCCGGACAGGCTCTATAATTCACCCCTCCACTTT
TRBJ2-3 TRBV27 TRBD1 few CASSPGQGGTDTQYF TGTGCCAGCAGTCCCGGACAGGGTGGGACAGATACGCAGTATTTT
TRBJ2-7 TRBV2 NA NA CASSDQALRDEQYF TGTGCCAGCAGTGATCAAGCGTTGAGAGACGAGCAGTACTTC
TRBJ1-2 TRBV19 TRBD1 few CASIGTGDLSYGYTF TGTGCCAGTATCGGGACAGGGGATTTGTCCTATGGCTACACCTTC
TRBJ2-7 TRBV5-1 TRBD2 NA CASRAGGEEQYF TGCGCCAGCCGGGCGGGGGGCGAAGAGCAGTACTTC
TRBJ2-1 TRBV2 NA NA CASSAFGGDEQFF TGTGCCAGCAGTGCATTCGGGGGTGATGAGCAGTTCTTC
TRBJ2-5 TRBV10-3 TRBD2 few CAISEEERGIQETQYF TGTGCCATCAGTGAGGAGGAGCGGGGGATCCAAGAGACCCAGTACTTC
TRBJ2-5 TRBV7-9 NA NA CASSLMRRSGQETQYF TGTGCCAGCAGCTTAATGCGCCGGTCAGGGCAAGAGACCCAGTACTTC
TRBJ1-6 TRBV6-4 NA once CASSAGHLNSPLHF TGTGCCAGCAGTGCCGGACATTTAAATTCACCCCTCCACTTT
TRBJ1-3 TRBV5-1 TRBD1 NA CASSSHQGARGNTIYF TGCGCCAGCAGCTCCCATCAGGGGGCGCGGGGAAACACCATATATTTT
TRBJ1-1 TRBV9 NA NA CASSVSSGPDTEAFF TGTGCCAGCAGCGTATCATCCGGTCCGGACACTGAAGCTTTCTTT
TRBJ1-1 TRBV13 TRBD1 NA CASSGGTGLRNTEAFF TGTGCCAGCAGCGGAGGGACAGGGTTGAGGAACACTGAAGCTTTCTTT
TRBJ2-1 TRBV29-1 TRBD2 NA CSELAGKYSEQFF TGCAGCGAACTAGCGGGGAAGTATAGTGAGCAGTTCTTC
TRBJ1-2 TRBV19 TRBD1 NA CASSRDRDYGYTF TGTGCCAGTAGTAGGGACAGGGACTATGGCTACACCTTC
TRBJ2-3 TRBV11-3 NA NA CASSLDRGTDTQYF TGTGCCAGCAGCTTAGATCGAGGCACAGATACGCAGTATTTT
TRBJ1-1 TRBV6-1 TRBD1 NA CASGQGGDTEAFF TGTGCCAGCGGGCAGGGGGGTGACACTGAAGCTTTCTTT
TRBJ1-1 TRBV11-1 NA NA CASGWRGPMGTEAFF TGTGCCAGCGGTTGGAGGGGACCGATGGGCACTGAAGCTTTCTTT
TRBJ1-5 TRBV25-1 NA NA CASSDGQGNQPQHF TGTGCCAGCAGTGATGGTCAGGGCAATCAGCCCCAGCATTTT
TRBJ1-5 TRBV27 NA NA CASSLGSGIVSNQPQHF TGTGCCAGCAGTTTAGGCTCGGGGATTGTGAGCAATCAGCCCCAGCATTTT
TRBJ2-1 TRBV5-1 NA few CASSLAGGASSYNEQFF TGCGCCAGCAGCTTGGCCGGCGGGGCTAGCTCCTACAATGAGCAGTTCTTC
TRBJ2-7 TRBV30 TRBD2 NA CAWSRLNSLAGTRYEQYF TGTGCCTGGAGTCGACTTAACAGTCTAGCGGGGACACGATACGAGCAGTACTTC
TRBJ1-5 TRBV7-9 NA NA CASSPTEGNQPQHF TGTGCCAGCAGCCCTACGGAGGGCAATCAGCCCCAGCATTTT
TRBJ2-5 TRBV7-2 NA NA CASSPPNWQETQYF TGTGCCAGCAGCCCACCTAATTGGCAAGAGACCCAGTACTTC
TRBJ1-5 TRBV18 TRBD1 NA CASSPGTGLEQPQHF TGTGCCAGCTCACCCGGGACAGGGCTGGAACAGCCCCAGCATTTT
TRBJ1-5 TRBV19 NA few CASSIDPEAVTFNQPQHF TGTGCCAGTAGTATAGACCCCGAGGCGGTTACTTTTAATCAGCCCCAGCATTTT
TRBJ1-2 TRBV9 TRBD1 NA CASTRAGTGVNYGYTF TGTGCCAGCACCAGAGCAGGGACAGGGGTTAACTATGGCTACACCTTC
TRBJ2-2 TRBV19 NA once CASSYLTPTGELFF TGTGCCAGTAGCTATCTAACTCCCACCGGGGAGCTGTTTTTT
TRBJ1-4 TRBV5-1 NA few CASSFGRVNEKLFF TGCGCCAGCAGCTTCGGCAGGGTCAATGAAAAACTGTTTTTT